The sequence of this T cell receptor beta chain was determined in a study of blood T cell repertoires in COVID-19. Across the study: Some COVID-19 samples were acute and others convalescent; all came from the United States, Italy and Spain.

The CDR3 runs 17 residues. Germline V CDR1 and CDR2: LNHDA, SQIVND (reference sequence). Trimming shortened V by 3 bases and J by 0 bases, and 12 bases separated the two germline ends. Authors' data handling: Scientists estimated how many nucleated cells there were by amplifying reference gene primers. Repertoires were generated with immunoSEQ multiplex PCR, while TCRdb's copy carries only in-frame clones and drops some. The V and J calls and clone size are taken from that table; D and trimming were inferred from the DNA. This table has 200,000 to 250,000 clones, around 82% appearing once. Sequenced sample: peripheral blood. The J gene is TRBJ2-6, the V gene TRBV19; no definite D call. The receptor was isolated from a woman in her 30s who had recovered from COVID-19. CDR3 residues: CASSMSVETSGANVLTF. The CDR3 DNA reads TGTGCCAGTAGTATGTCGGTGGAGACCTCTGGGGCCAACGTCCTGACTTTC.